This T cell receptor beta chain was captured by sequencing in a study of T cell changes during pregnancy in multiple sclerosis. The data were produced by immunoSEQ multiplex PCR, yet TCRdb's version contains in-frame clones alone and is incomplete. The data hold about 69,000 clones, with around 92% observed a single time. This clonotype originated in a female donor in good health, enrolled as a control in a pregnancy study. This specimen was peripheral blood, taken in the third trimester of pregnancy.

CDR3: CASSFVFLASGAGEQFF. The DNA of the CDR3 is TGTGCCAGCAGCTTCGTGTTCCTGGCTAGCGGGGCGGGTGAGCAGTTCTTC. This chain joins TRBV11-2 and TRBJ2-1, with 9 bases fitting TRBD2. Germline CDR1 and CDR2: SGHAT and FQNNGV. With 3 bases clipped from V and 9 bases from J, the junction kept 15 bases outside the gene matches. This CDR3 region has 17 residues.